The subject of this entry is one T cell receptor (beta chain). This record comes from a study of blood T cell repertoires in COVID-19. Study information: The origin of the acute and convalescent COVID-19 samples was the United States, Italy and Spain. The analysed material was cDNA or gDNA that came from T cells, B-cell-depleted T cells, or PBMCs.

Participant reports of clinical history set cohort assignment. This table comes from immunoSEQ multiplex PCR, and its TCRdb copy is limited to in-frame clones, with some not included. The table includes some 200,000 clones, around 87% detected once. Sequencing was carried out using PBMCs or T cells enriched from blood (not recorded which). The TCR sequence derives from a man aged 25-40 years in a cohort exposed to, infected with or recovered from COVID-19 (not recorded which).

CDR3 residues: CASSSTGTGYGYTF. The CDR3, as DNA: TGTGCCAGCAGTTCAACCGGGACAGGGTATGGCTACACCTTC. The V gene is TRBV7-2, the J gene TRBJ1-2; 9 bases are a match to TRBD1. Looked up from germline, CDR1 is SGHTA and CDR2 is FQGNSA. The V segment lost 6 bases and the J segment 5 bases; nucleotides outside the gene matches: 7. CDR3 size: 14 residues.